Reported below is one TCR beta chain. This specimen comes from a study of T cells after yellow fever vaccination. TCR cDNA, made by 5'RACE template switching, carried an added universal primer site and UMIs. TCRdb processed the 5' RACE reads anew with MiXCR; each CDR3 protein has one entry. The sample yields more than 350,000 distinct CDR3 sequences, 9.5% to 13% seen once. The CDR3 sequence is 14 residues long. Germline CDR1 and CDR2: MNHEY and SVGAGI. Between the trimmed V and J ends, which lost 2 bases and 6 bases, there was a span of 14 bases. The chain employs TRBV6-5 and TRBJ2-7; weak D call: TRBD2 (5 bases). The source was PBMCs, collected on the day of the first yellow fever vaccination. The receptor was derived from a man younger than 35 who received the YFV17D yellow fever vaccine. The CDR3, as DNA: TGTGCCAGCAGTTACGCCAGCCCCGGGGTCGAGCAGTACGTC. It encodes CASSYASPGVEQYV.